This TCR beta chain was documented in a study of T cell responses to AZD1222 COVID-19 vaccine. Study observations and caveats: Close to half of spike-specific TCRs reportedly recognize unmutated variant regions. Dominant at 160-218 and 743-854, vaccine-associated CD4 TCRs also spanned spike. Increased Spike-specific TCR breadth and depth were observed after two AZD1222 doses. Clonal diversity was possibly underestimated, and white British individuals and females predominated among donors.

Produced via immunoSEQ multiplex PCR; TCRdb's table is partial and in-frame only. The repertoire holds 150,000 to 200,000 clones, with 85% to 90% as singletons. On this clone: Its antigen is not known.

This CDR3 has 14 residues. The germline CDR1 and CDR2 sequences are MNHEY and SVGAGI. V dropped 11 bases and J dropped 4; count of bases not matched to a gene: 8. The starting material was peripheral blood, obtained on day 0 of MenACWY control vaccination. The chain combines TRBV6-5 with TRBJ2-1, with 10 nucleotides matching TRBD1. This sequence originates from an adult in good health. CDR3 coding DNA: TGTGCCGTGCTGCCGGGACAGGGGTACAATGAGCAGTTCTTC. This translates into CAVLPGQGYNEQFF.